This T cell receptor (beta chain) was documented in a study of blood T cell repertoires in COVID-19. Clones were read by immunoSEQ multiplex PCR, and TCRdb kept only the in-frame ones, dropping some. The sample shows more than 250,000 clones, more than 70% of them seen only once. V lost 5 bases and J lost 0; bases outside the gene matches: 8. Germline loops: CDR1 SGHNT, CDR2 YENEEA. The CDR3 runs to 17 residues. The receptor's source is a woman aged 30 to 39 who had recovered from COVID-19. Material for sequencing was PBMCs or T cells enriched from blood (not recorded which). This sequence joins TRBV11-3 and TRBJ2-1, with 9 positions matching TRBD1. CDR3 in amino acids: CASSQNRGPGSYNEQFF. The CDR3 DNA follows: TGTGCCAGCAGCCAAAACAGGGGGCCAGGCTCCTACAATGAGCAGTTCTTC. The full variable domain, with the rest looked up from reference TRBV11-3 and TRBJ2-1, is EAGVVQSPRYKIIEKKQPVAFWCNPISGHNTLYWYLQNLGQGPELLIRYENEEAVDDSQLPKDRFSAERLKGVDSTLKIQPAELGDSAVYLCASSQNRGPGSYNEQFFGPGTRLTVL.